The source of this T cell receptor beta chain is a study of cytomegalovirus exposure and HLA in healthy donors. Study-level background: The use of the same platform for the 100 to 150 validation repertoires and the 650 to 850 first-cohort repertoires was reported by a later analysis.

Study-wide findings and caveats: Per published reports, the classifier diagnosed cytomegalovirus status with high specificity and sensitivity.

Of note for this clone: What it recognizes is unknown.

Clones were sequenced by immunoSEQ multiplex PCR, and TCRdb holds only the in-frame ones, with some missing. The sample lists fewer than 200,000 clones; 70% to 90% were seen once. V dropped 3 bases and J dropped 4; count of bases not matched to a gene: 7. Germline values: CDR1 MDHEN, CDR2 SYDVKM. This CDR3 region has 15 residues. This chain joins TRBV28 and TRBJ1-1, with 8 bases that match TRBD1. Input material: PBMCs. The sequence derives from a woman aged 30 to 39 in good health and CMV-seronegative. Written as DNA, the CDR3 is TGTGCCAGCAGTTTCTCAGGGGGCTCGGGCACTGAAGCTTTCTTT. Its protein is CASSFSGGSGTEAFF. The variable domain in full, with the rest retrieved from reference TRBV28 and TRBJ1-1, is DVKVTQSSRYLVKRTGEKVFLECVQDMDHENMFWYRQDPGLGLRLIYFSYDVKMKEKGDIPEGYSVSREKKERFSLILESASTNQTSMYLCASSFSGGSGTEAFFGQGTRLTVV.